These T cell receptor beta chains were read from a single sample in a study of molecular identifiers for immune sequencing clone quantification. Using its own MiXCR run on the PCR reads, TCRdb lists one record per CDR3 protein. Among 85,000 to 90,000 distinct CDR3 sequences listed, 15% to 20% were seen once. The sequenced material came from naive CD8+ T cells from blood, with Jurkat cell RNA spiked in. The receptors were sampled from a human donor in good health. Some libraries in this study had Jurkat cell RNA spiked in. Both conserved end residues are part of each CDR3. The order of the fields is D gene, clone size, CDR3 length, J gene, V gene, CDR3 DNA, CDR3 protein. A D gene is named only where the DNA matches it firmly. A clone size is listed for some rows: how often the clone was seen (once, few, many), or a class if it is expanded.

NA	many	14	TRBJ2-1	TRBV5-1	TGCGCCAGCAGCGGGTCCTCCGGGGACAATGAGCAGTTCTTC	CASSGSSGDNEQFF
NA	many	14	TRBJ1-2	TRBV29-1	TGCAGCGTCGACCCCCCTGAGATGGCAGGGGGCTACACCTTC	CSVDPPEMAGGYTF
NA	NA	18	TRBJ2-7	TRBV3-1	TGTGCCAGCAGCCAAGATTCTCGGGCACACGTAGACTCCTACGAGCAGTACTTC	CASSQDSRAHVDSYEQYF
NA	many	13	TRBJ1-5	TRBV19	TGTGCCAGTCTGGGGGCGGACAATCAGCCCCAGCATTTT	CASLGADNQPQHF
NA	many	13	TRBJ1-4	TRBV30	TGTGCCTGGAGTGCAAACCTCAATGAAAAACTGTTTTTT	CAWSANLNEKLFF
NA	many	17	TRBJ2-3	TRBV7-3	TGTGCCAGCAGCTTAAGCCGCACTGAAGGGTTCACAGATACGCAGTATTTT	CASSLSRTEGFTDTQYF
NA	NA	13	TRBJ2-4	TRBV20-1	TGCAGTGGCAGAACACCAGCCAAAAACATTCAGTACTTC	CSGRTPAKNIQYF
NA	many	13	TRBJ1-1	TRBV7-6	TGTGCCAGCAGCTTAGAGGGTTTGACAGTAGCTTTCTTT	CASSLEGLTVAFF
TRBD2	many	17	TRBJ2-5	TRBV7-9	TGTGCCAGCAGCCCTAAGCGGGAGGGGTCTTTGGCGGAGACCCAGTACTTC	CASSPKREGSLAETQYF
TRBD2	many	17	TRBJ2-1	TRBV11-2	TGTGCCAGCAGCTTAGGGTGGCAGGGCGGGAGCTACAATGAGCAGTTCTTC	CASSLGWQGGSYNEQFF
NA	many	16	TRBJ2-6	TRBV24-1	TGTGCCACCAGTGATTTGGCACCCTCTGGGGCCAACGTCCTGACTTTC	CATSDLAPSGANVLTF
NA	many	14	TRBJ1-5	TRBV5-5	TGTGCCAGCAGCTTTTCGGGGGATTTACAGCCCCAGCATTTT	CASSFSGDLQPQHF
NA	once	15	TRBJ2-1	TRBV4-1	TGCGCCAGCAGCCAAGAAGAGGGGATCGACAATGAGCAGTTCTTC	CASSQEEGIDNEQFF
TRBD1	NA	14	TRBJ2-7	TRBV5-1	TGCGCCAGCAGCTCCGGGACAGGGGAGGTCGAGCAGTACTTC	CASSSGTGEVEQYF
NA	many	14	TRBJ2-5	TRBV7-9	TGTGCCAGCAGCTTTTCAGGGAACAGCGGGACCCAGTACTTC	CASSFSGNSGTQYF
TRBD2	few	15	TRBJ2-1	TRBV29-1	TGCAGCGTTGAAGGCCCTAGCGGGGTTTACAATGAGCAGTTCTTC	CSVEGPSGVYNEQFF